Following are 27 T cell receptor beta chains from one sample sequenced in a study of T cells expressing NK-cell markers. TCRdb re-called the 5' RACE reads and shows each CDR3 protein once, DNA omitted. The sample data list a few hundred thousand distinct CDR3 sequences. The sequenced sample consisted of blood T cells: a sorted CD56 or NKG2C T cell subset, CD4+ or CD8+ T cells, or bulk PBMC T cells (not recorded which). Receptors were obtained from a woman aged 45 to 65 in good health.

The chain joins TRBV4-2 to TRBJ2-1; the TRBD2 assignment by TCRdb is unverifiable without DNA. This CDR3 spans 18 amino acids. CDR1 is LGHNA, CDR2 YNFKEQ, per germline. The CDR3 spells CASSPPDNGGSSVREQFF.

The chain is built from TRBV20-1 and TRBJ2-5; TCRdb's D call of TRBD2 is untestable without DNA. Germline lookup yields CDR1 DFQATT and CDR2 SNEGSKA (reference sequence). CDR3 length: 15 amino acids. This chain's CDR3 is CSARADGDSGGTQYF.

V is TRBV5-1 and J is TRBJ2-7; TCRdb indicates TRBD1, and absent DNA this call remains unverified. The CDR3 has 13 residues. Germline CDR1 is SGHRS and CDR2 is YFSETQ. The CDR3 spells CASRSGGGVEQYF.

The V gene is TRBV29-1, the J gene TRBJ2-2; TCRdb's assignment of TRBD2 cannot be checked, as there is no DNA. This CDR3 is built from 14 residues. CDR1 and CDR2 from the germline V gene are SQVTM and ANQGSEA. CDR3 sequence reads: CSVSGLGNTGELFF.

This rearrangement joins TRBV12-3 or TRBV12-4 to TRBJ2-1; TCRdb gives TRBD2 as the D gene, but with no DNA this cannot be confirmed. The CDR3 extends over 17 amino acids. The CDR3 is CASSPDLGLAGGNEQFF.

The V gene is TRBV5-5, the J gene TRBJ2-3; as DNA is missing, the TRBD2 call by TCRdb cannot be tested. From germline, CDR1 is SGHKS and CDR2 YYEKEE (reference sequence). CDR3 size: 16 residues. The CDR3 protein is CASSKQAGGSTDTQYF.

Here the CDR3 reads CSARVQGTGYTF. The V call is TRBV20-1, the J call TRBJ1-2; TCRdb calls TRBD1, which cannot be checked without DNA. Germline V lookup: CDR1 DFQATT, CDR2 SNEGSKA (reference sequence). The length of the CDR3 is 12 residues.

The CDR3 sequence: CASKGLAGVFGHQETQYF. The chain carries TRBV6-6 and TRBJ2-5; TCRdb picks TRBD2, but there is no DNA to check that call. CDR3 length: 18 residues. Germline CDR1 and CDR2: MNHNY and SVGAGI (reference sequence).

The chain joins TRBV4-2 to TRBJ2-5; TCRdb's D call of TRBD1 is untestable without DNA. This CDR3 region has 15 residues. Germline CDR1 reads LGHNA; CDR2 reads YNFKEQ. The CDR3: CASSQDTGGQETQYF.

V is TRBV12-3 or TRBV12-4 and J is TRBJ1-2; the D call from TCRdb, TRBD1, cannot be confirmed without DNA. This CDR3 spans 16 amino acids. CDR3 amino acids: CASRPAALRGHYGYTF.

This CDR3 is CASSFSAGVGFSYNEQFF. The chain couples TRBV5-6 to TRBJ2-1. The germline V gene encodes CDR1 SGHDT and CDR2 YYEEEE. CDR3 length: 18 residues.

The rearrangement links TRBV5-1 to TRBJ2-3. This CDR3 contains 13 residues. In germline, CDR1 is SGHRS, CDR2 YFSETQ. CDR3 sequence reads: CASSFERSDTQYF.

J is TRBJ2-1 and V is TRBV7-9; there is no DNA to check the TCRdb D call of TRBD1. Germline V gene lookup returns CDR1 SEHNR and CDR2 FQNEAQ (reference sequence). There are 15 residues in the CDR3. CDR3: CASSLGGTRYNEQFF.

The chain joins TRBV12-3 or TRBV12-4 to TRBJ1-1. The CDR3 has 15 residues. Here the CDR3 reads CASSLPGRVGTEAFF.

The CDR3 is CASSPAGGGTSGYNEQFF. The rearrangement joins TRBV9 to TRBJ2-1; without DNA, the TCRdb call of TRBD2 cannot be checked. The CDR3 consists of 18 residues. Per the germline V gene, CDR1 is SGDLS and CDR2 is YYNGEE.

V gene TRBV12-3 or TRBV12-4 combines with J gene TRBJ2-4; TCRdb's assignment of TRBD2 cannot be checked, as there is no DNA. The length of the CDR3 is 15 residues. CDR3 sequence reads: CASSLGREAKNIQYF.

This chain joins TRBV14 and TRBJ1-4; TCRdb's D gene call, TRBD1, goes unchecked for lack of DNA. The CDR3 length is 14 residues. From germline, CDR1 is SGHDN and CDR2 FVKESK. CDR3 amino acids: CASSQVGAGEKLFF.

The chain has TRBV19 and TRBJ2-7; there is no DNA to check the TCRdb D call of TRBD2. The CDR3 sequence is 13 residues long. Germline lookup yields CDR1 LNHDA and CDR2 SQIVND (reference sequence). CDR3 region: CASSAGRKGEQYF.

The V and J genes are TRBV30 and TRBJ2-1; TCRdb reports TRBD1, a call that lacks DNA to check it against. There are 15 residues in the CDR3. CDR1 is GTSNPN, CDR2 SVGIG, per germline (reference sequence). The CDR3 sequence: CAWTDRGKGVNEQFF.

The genes are TRBV20-1 and TRBJ1-4. The CDR3 has 12 residues. The germline V gene has CDR1 DFQATT and CDR2 SNEGSKA (reference sequence). CDR3 region: CSARDMLQELFF.

V is TRBV5-1 and J is TRBJ2-3; with no DNA, the TCRdb D assignment of TRBD2 cannot be verified. The V gene's germline CDR1 is SGHRS and CDR2 YFSETQ. This CDR3 has 17 amino acids. The CDR3 loop is CASSSQAGGRRWDTQYF.

The CDR3 loop is CASSGVSGTLIGELFF. The chain combines TRBV12-3 or TRBV12-4 with TRBJ2-2; TCRdb designates TRBD1, a call that cannot be tested without DNA. The CDR3 totals 16 residues.

The chain uses TRBV4-1 and TRBJ2-1; the TCRdb D gene call, TRBD1, has no DNA to confirm it. CDR1 is MGHRA and CDR2 is YSYEKL in the germline V gene. There are 18 residues in the CDR3. The chain's CDR3 is CASSQVVNSGRGRNEQFF.

V and J are TRBV20-1 and TRBJ1-1; checking the TCRdb D call of TRBD1 is not possible without DNA. In germline, CDR1 is DFQATT, CDR2 SNEGSKA (reference sequence). This CDR3 is 14 amino acids long. The CDR3 sequence is CSAQGQGLNTEAFF.

The V call is TRBV5-1, the J call TRBJ2-1. The CDR3 extends over 15 amino acids. The germline CDR1 and CDR2 sequences are SGHRS and YFSETQ. CDR3 protein: CASSHLGDSYNEQFF.

CDR3 region: CASSLEGRAGPQHF. The J gene is TRBJ1-5, the V gene TRBV12-3 or TRBV12-4. CDR3 length: 14 residues.

The rearrangement joins TRBV20-1 to TRBJ2-3; TCRdb proposes TRBD2, but this gene call is untestable without DNA. The CDR3 consists of 15 residues. Germline V gene data show CDR1 as DFQATT and CDR2 as SNEGSKA (reference sequence). CDR3 loop: CSAVSGGFSTDTQYF.